This TCR beta chain was identified in a study of T cells in narcolepsy. As for the study in general: Healthy controls were enrolled alongside patients with narcolepsy type 1 or type 2. Overall study findings and caveats: Autoreactive clone sequences were missing from some blood memory CD4+ repertoires. Comparing one patient's CSF and blood CD4+ clonotypes highlighted HCRT- and TRIB2-specific autoreactive clonotypes. Blood of same and different patients, but not healthy controls, reportedly held recurring autoreactive clonotypes.

This clone occurred a few times. The target antigen is unknown. Profiling relied on immunoSEQ multiplex PCR, and the TCRdb table lists in-frame clones only, not all of them. Altogether approximately 26,000 clones are present, roughly four fifths being singletons, with the ten largest covering around 0.99%. After removal of 5 bases from V and 2 bases from J, the junction contained 3 bases not matched to a gene. This CDR3 spans 14 amino acids. Germline-derived CDR1 and CDR2 are SGHVS and FNYEAQ. The chain uses TRBV7-6 and TRBJ2-1; 7 positions match TRBD2. The origin of this receptor is a human donor in good health. The material sequenced was memory (CD45RA-) CD4+ T cells from blood. The CDR3, as DNA: TGTGCCAGCAGCCCTAGCGGTCCCTACAATGAGCAGTTCTTC. It specifies CASSPSGPYNEQFF. Full variable domain (missing parts from reference TRBV7-6 and TRBJ2-1): GAGVSQSPRYKVTKRGQDVALRCDPISGHVSLYWYRQALGQGPEFLTYFNYEAQQDKSGLPNDRFSAERPEGSISTLTIQRTEQRDSAMYRCASSPSGPYNEQFFGPGTRLTVL.